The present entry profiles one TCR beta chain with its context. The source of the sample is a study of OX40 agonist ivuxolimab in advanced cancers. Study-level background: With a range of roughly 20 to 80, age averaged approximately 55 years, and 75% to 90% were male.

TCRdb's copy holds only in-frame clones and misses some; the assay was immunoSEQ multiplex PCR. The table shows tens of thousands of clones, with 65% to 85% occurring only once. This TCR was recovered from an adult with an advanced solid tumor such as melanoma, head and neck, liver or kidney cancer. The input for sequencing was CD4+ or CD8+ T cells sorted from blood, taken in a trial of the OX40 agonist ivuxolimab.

The CDR3 region has the DNA TGTGCCATCAGTGAAGGTTTAGCGGGAGGTAATGAGCAGTTCTTC. This codes for CAISEGLAGGNEQFF. The chain recombines TRBV10-3 with TRBJ2-1, with 10 nucleotides matching TRBD2. The germline V gene encodes CDR1 ENHRY and CDR2 SYGVKD. This CDR3 region has 15 residues. J lost 7 bases, V lost 3 bases, and 6 bases had no gene match.